This TCR beta chain is from a study of blood T cell repertoires in COVID-19. Study as a whole: Whether acute or convalescent, the COVID-19 samples came from the United States, Italy and Spain.

CDR3 length: 15 residues. V lost 1 base and J lost 7; bases outside the gene matches: 5. Germline assignment: CDR1 SGHTA and CDR2 FQGNSA. Original processing methods: Counts of nucleated cells, estimated from reference gene primer amplification, were obtained. Data came from immunoSEQ multiplex PCR; TCRdb stores just in-frame clones and leaves some out. The D gene and trimming were derived from the DNA, and the V and J assignments and clone size from that table. Of some 31,000 clones in the sample, roughly 80% were seen once. Followed over time, Seattle patients had been enrolled while infection was active.

The clonotype originates from a man in his sixties or seventies with COVID-19, enrolled during active disease. This rearrangement joins TRBV7-2 to TRBJ2-1; 9 bases are a match to TRBD2. Sequencing was carried out using peripheral blood. CDR3 region: CASSLDVSGSNEQFF. The CDR3 coding sequence is TGTGCCAGCAGCTTAGATGTTAGCGGGAGTAATGAGCAGTTCTTC.